These 2 T cell receptor beta chains share one sample of origin, sequenced in a study of T cell responses to AZD1222 COVID-19 vaccine. Profiled with immunoSEQ multiplex PCR; TCRdb holds only in-frame clones, not every one. Of about 93,000 clones in the sample, approximately 86% were seen once. Material: peripheral blood, obtained on day 0 of AZD1222 vaccination. The receptors were sampled from an adult in good health.

The chain carries TRBV6-1 and TRBJ1-6; D remains unclear. CDR3 length: 16 amino acids. V lost 0 bases and J 7 bases, leaving 13 bases between the germline ends. The germline V gene has CDR1 MNHNS and CDR2 SASEGT. CDR3 coding DNA: TGTGCCAGCAGTGAAGCGTTATTGGGGAAGAATTCACCCCTCCACTTT. It is translated as CASSEALLGKNSPLHF.

This chain links TRBV29-1 with TRBJ2-7, with TRBD2 matching 7 bases. V shed 4 bases and J 0 bases; nucleotides not matched to a gene: 12. CDR3 length: 16 residues. The germline CDR1 and CDR2 sequences are SQVTM and ANQGSEA. The CDR3 sequence is CSVGGGFPKSSYEQYF. CDR3 in DNA: TGCAGCGTTGGGGGGGGTTTCCCGAAGAGCTCCTACGAGCAGTACTTC.